This T cell receptor beta chain was profiled in a study of cytomegalovirus exposure and HLA in healthy donors. V lost 5 bases and J lost 2, with 13 bases in between. Germline lookup yields CDR1 SGHRS and CDR2 YFSETQ. The CDR3 extends over 14 amino acids. Study findings and constraints: There was a cluster of highly shared sequence variants that was likely a sequencing artifact. In an earlier analysis, in around 590 donors, most V segments appeared productive either ~87% or ~30% of the time.

PCR employed 60 Vbeta and 13 Jbeta primers. Sequenced by immunoSEQ multiplex PCR; TCRdb stores in-frame clones only, minus some. This table holds more than 95,000 clones, about four fifths found once. For this clone: Its antigen is unknown.

This receptor was obtained from a man aged 25-40 years in good health and CMV-seropositive. The chain couples TRBV5-1 to TRBJ1-1; D is possibly TRBD1 (6 bases). The sequencing input was PBMCs. In nucleotides, the CDR3 is TGCGCCAGCAGAAGGACAGAGGATAACACTGAAGCTTTCTTT. It translates to CASRRTEDNTEAFF.